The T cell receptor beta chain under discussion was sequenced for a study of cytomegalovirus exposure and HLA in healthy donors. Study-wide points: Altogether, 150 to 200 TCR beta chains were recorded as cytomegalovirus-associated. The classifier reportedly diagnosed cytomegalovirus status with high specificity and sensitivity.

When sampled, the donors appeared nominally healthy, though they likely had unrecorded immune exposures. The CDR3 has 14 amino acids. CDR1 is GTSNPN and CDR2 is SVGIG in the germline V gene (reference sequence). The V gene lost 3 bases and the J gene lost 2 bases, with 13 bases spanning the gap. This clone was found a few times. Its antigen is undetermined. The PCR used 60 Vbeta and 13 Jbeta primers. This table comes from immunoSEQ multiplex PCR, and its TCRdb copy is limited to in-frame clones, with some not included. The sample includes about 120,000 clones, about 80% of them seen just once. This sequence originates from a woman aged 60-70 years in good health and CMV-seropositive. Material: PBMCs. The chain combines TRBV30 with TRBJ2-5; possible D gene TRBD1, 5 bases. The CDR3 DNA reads TGTGCCTGGAGCTCTTGGGGCGGACAAGAGACCCAGTACTTC. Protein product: CAWSSWGGQETQYF.